These 12 T cell receptor beta chains came from one sample sequenced in a study of cytomegalovirus exposure and HLA in healthy donors. Primers for the PCR totalled 60 Vbeta and 13 Jbeta. Only in-frame clones appear in the TCRdb table, and some are missing; sequencing was by immunoSEQ multiplex PCR. This table holds around 45,000 clones, approximately 70% found once. Specimen: PBMCs. These receptors were collected from a man aged 25-45 years in good health and CMV-seronegative.

The rearrangement uses TRBV5-1 and TRBJ2-5, with 13 bases matching TRBD2. V lost 0 bases to trimming and J lost 2 bases; unmatched junction nucleotides: 4. The V gene's germline CDR1 is SGHRS and CDR2 YFSETQ. The CDR3 sequence is 17 residues long. CDR3 in amino acids: CASSLGLAGGLQETQYF. CDR3 coding DNA: TGCGCCAGCAGCTTGGGACTAGCGGGAGGACTACAAGAGACCCAGTACTTC.

This chain joins TRBV6-6 and TRBJ2-7; TRBD1 might be the D (6 bases). Germline-derived CDR1 and CDR2 are MNHNY and SVGAGI (reference sequence). V was clipped by 2 bases and J by 4 bases, with 12 bases between them. The CDR3 spans 14 residues. This CDR3 reads CASSYGAGDYEQYF. CDR3 sequence (DNA): TGTGCCAGCAGTTACGGGGCAGGGGATTACGAGCAGTACTTC.

This clone has just a few counts. This chain joins TRBV30 and TRBJ1-4, with TRBD1 identical over 9 bases. Germline lookup yields CDR1 GTSNPN and CDR2 SVGIG (reference sequence). The CDR3 length is 13 residues. V lost 1 base to trimming and J lost 8 bases; unmatched junction nucleotides: 2. The CDR3 nucleotides are TGTGCCTGGAGTGGAGACAGGGGGGAAAAACTGTTTTTT. It encodes CAWSGDRGEKLFF.

This clone was seen a single time. The chain joins TRBV6-5 to TRBJ2-7; 8 bases fit TRBD1. CDR3 length: 16 residues. The germline CDR1 and CDR2 sequences are MNHEY and SVGAGI. Losses at the gene ends were 2 bases for V and 3 bases for J; bases not matched to a gene: 9. CDR3 coding DNA: TGTGCCAGCAGTTACGGCCGGGACAGGCCAGACTACGAGCAGTACTTC. It yields the protein CASSYGRDRPDYEQYF.

The chain joins TRBV27 to TRBJ2-5; TRBD1 matches at 11 bases. The DNA end is a closer match to TRBJ2-7, so the J assignment may be wrong. Germline loops: CDR1 MNHEY, CDR2 SMNVEV (reference sequence). This CDR3 is built from 17 residues. The CDR3 DNA reads as TGTGCCAGCAGTTGGGACAGGGGGTCCGGGAGCTCCTACGAGCAGTACTTC. Protein: CASSWDRGSGSSYEQYF.

The rearrangement links TRBV2 to TRBJ2-7; 10 bases agree with TRBD1. This CDR3 is built from 16 residues. The ends lost 4 bases at V and 1 base at J; junction bases unmatched: 7. Germline-derived CDR1 and CDR2 are SNHLY and FYNNEI. Here the CDR3 reads CASSVGPGQGSYEQYF. CDR3 DNA: TGTGCCAGCAGTGTGGGGCCGGGACAGGGGTCCTACGAGCAGTACTTC. The entire variable domain, with the rest obtained from reference TRBV2 and TRBJ2-7, is as follows: EPEVTQTPSHQVTQMGQEVILRCVPISNHLYFYWYRQILGQKVEFLVSFYNNEISEKSEIFDDQFSVERPDGSNFTLKIRSTKLEDSAMYFCASSVGPGQGSYEQYFGPGTRLTVT.

This clone appeared a few times. The J gene is TRBJ1-5, the V gene TRBV6-1, with a tentative D call TRBD1 (5 bases). Looked up from germline, CDR1 is MNHNS and CDR2 is SASEGT. This CDR3 region has 14 residues. V shed 10 bases and J shed 2 bases, with 15 bases lying between them. The CDR3 here is CATRGESGNQPQHF. CDR3 DNA: TGTGCCACCCGGGGGGAGTCTGGCAATCAGCCCCAGCATTTT.

The chain has TRBV30 and TRBJ2-3, with 8 positions matching TRBD2. Losses at the gene ends were 3 bases for V and 3 bases for J; bases not matched to a gene: 5. The CDR3 runs to 14 residues. The germline CDR1 and CDR2 sequences are GTSNPN and SVGIG (reference sequence). In DNA, the CDR3 is TGTGCCTGGAGACTCGGACTAGCTACAGATACGCAGTATTTT. This gives the protein CAWRLGLATDTQYF. The whole variable domain, remainder taken from reference TRBV30 and TRBJ2-3, is SQTIHQWPATLVQPVGSPLSLECTVEGTSNPNLYWYRQAAGRGLQLLFYSVGIGQISSEVPQNLSASRPQDRQFILSSKKLLLSDSGFYLCAWRLGLATDTQYFGPGTRLTVL.

This chain uses TRBV6-5 with TRBJ2-7; 10 bases map to TRBD2. CDR1 is MNHEY, CDR2 SVGAGI, per germline. Trimming at V came to 10 bases and at J to 2 bases, leaving 8 bases not matched to a gene. This CDR3 is 14 amino acids long. In nucleotides, the CDR3 is TGTGCCACCGGGACCGGGACTAGCGCCTACGAGCAGTACTTC. Translating gives CATGTGTSAYEQYF.

This clone was observed a single time. The chain is built from TRBV12-1 and TRBJ2-7; TRBD2, the D gene given by the table, was not confirmed from the DNA. TRBV12-1 is an annotated pseudogene. This CDR3 spans 17 amino acids. The CDR3 spells CASSAATSGRPRYEQYF. The CDR3 DNA reads TGTGCCAGCAGCGCCGCAACTAGCGGGAGGCCCAGGTACGAGCAGTACTTC.

The V call is TRBV5-4, the J call TRBJ2-5; 9 bases are shared with TRBD2. The CDR3 is 14 residues long. CDR1 SGHNT and CDR2 YYREEE come from the germline V gene (reference sequence). The V and J ends lost 4 bases and 5 bases, in that order; junction bases with no gene match: 6. The CDR3 spells CASSPLAGVETQYF. The CDR3 coding sequence is TGTGCCAGCAGCCCATTAGCGGGAGTCGAGACCCAGTACTTC. The full variable domain, its missing parts supplied by reference TRBV5-4 and TRBJ2-5, is ETGVTQSPTHLIKTRGQQVTLRCSSQSGHNTVSWYQQALGQGPQFIFQYYREEENGRGNFPPRFSGLQFPNYSSELNVNALELDDSALYLCASSPLAGVETQYFGPGTRLLVL.

This clone has just a few counts. V usage is TRBV6-5 and J usage is TRBJ1-5; no clear D gene. V was pared by 6 bases and J by 2 bases, with 8 bases between. The CDR3 totals 13 residues. The germline gives CDR1 MNHEY, CDR2 SVGAGI. The CDR3 nucleotides read TGTGCCAGCAGGGCCTTCCGCAATCAGCCCCAGCATTTT. This gives the protein CASRAFRNQPQHF.